This T cell receptor beta chain came from a study of control samples from healthy donors and cancer patients. The germline V and J ends were trimmed by 2 bases and 6 bases, with 7 bases remaining between them. CDR1 is MNHEY, CDR2 SVGAGI, per germline. The CDR3 totals 13 residues. TCRdb's table, derived via immunoSEQ multiplex PCR, lists solely in-frame clones and lacks some. The table shows some 140,000 clones, with over 85% occurring only once. The sequencing input was blood. The chain combines TRBV6-5 with TRBJ2-2; D may match TRBD1 or TRBD2 (5 bases each). The receptor's source is a man aged 35-49 years in good health. CDR3 DNA sequence: TGTGCCAGCAGTTACATGGGGGCCGGGGAGCTGTTTTTT. Its translation is CASSYMGAGELFF.